This T cell receptor beta chain was found in a study of cytomegalovirus exposure and HLA in healthy donors. The V segment lost 6 bases and the J segment 5 bases; nucleotides outside the gene matches: 8. Germline loops: CDR1 SNHLY, CDR2 FYNNEI. This CDR3 has 15 residues. As regards this clone: Its specificity is not known.

PCR primers comprised 60 Vbeta and 13 Jbeta primers. TCRdb's copy holds only in-frame clones and misses some; the assay was immunoSEQ multiplex PCR. The repertoire holds about 130,000 clones, with roughly four fifths as singletons. Study results and caveats: With high specificity and sensitivity, the classifier reportedly diagnosed cytomegalovirus status.

J is TRBJ2-7 and V is TRBV2; 12 nucleotides line up with TRBD2. The specimen was PBMCs. The source is a woman between 40 and 55 years old in good health and CMV-seropositive. CDR3 bases: TGTGCCAGCAGAGAGACTAGCGGGAGCCTAGACGAGCAGTACTTC. As protein: CASRETSGSLDEQYF.